This T cell receptor beta chain was profiled in a study of CD8+CD57+ T cells in acquired aplastic anemia. Overall study: The mean DNA yield obtained from sorted CD4+ and CD8+ cells came to around 3 ug.

Germline CDR1 and CDR2: SSHAT and FNYEAQ (reference sequence). The CDR3 covers 16 residues. The ends were cut back, 6 bases at V and 11 bases at J, with 28 bases in the middle. Genomic DNA templated the TCR beta VDJ and CDR3 profiling. TCRdb reprocessed the reads with MiXCR, giving one entry per CDR3 protein. Found here are approximately 250,000 distinct CDR3 sequences, approximately 82% of them singletons; the top ten hold about 41%. The sequenced patients had an expansion of CD8+CD57+ cells seen by flow cytometry. Every patient had severe acquired aplastic anemia. This sequence originates from a human donor with aplastic anemia. Input material: sorted CD4+, CD8+, or CD8+CD57+ T cells (not recorded which) from PBMCs. The chain has TRBV7-7 and TRBJ1-2; no clear D. This CDR3 reads CASSSSGDWRETQYTF. For the CDR3, the DNA is TGTGCCAGCAGTTCTAGCGGGGATTGGCGAGAAACCCAGTACACCTTC.